This paragraph covers one T cell receptor beta chain sequence. Germline CDR1 and CDR2: SGHRS and YFSETQ. The CDR3 runs 16 residues. V was pared by 4 bases and J by 5 bases, with 5 bases of the junction left unmatched. This sample was included in a study of Ad26.COV2.S vaccination and SARS-CoV-2 variants. Treatment in this sample: some 19 received Ad26.COV2.S at low or high dose, single or two shots; roughly five received placebo; per-sample allocation not given. Specimen acquisition occurred on day 63 following the initial vaccine or placebo injection. Using immunoSEQ multiplex PCR, the repertoire was profiled, and TCRdb retains in-frame clones only, with some absent. This sample yields 400,000 to 500,000 clones, of which 89% are seen a single time; 2.5% to 3% belongs to the top ten.

The chain recombines TRBV5-1 with TRBJ2-3; 15 nucleotides line up with TRBD2. The source is a person aged 18-60 years who received the Ad26.COV2.S COVID-19 vaccine or a placebo. The sequenced sample was peripheral blood, obtained in a trial of Ad26.COV2.S vaccine versus placebo. This chain's CDR3 is CASSTMGLAGGDTQYF. CDR3 nucleotide sequence: TGCGCCAGCAGCACTATGGGACTAGCGGGAGGAGATACGCAGTATTTT.